One and the same sample provided the 15 T cell receptor beta chains below, sequenced in a study of T cell responses to AZD1222 COVID-19 vaccine. TCRdb keeps only in-frame clones here, not all; method: immunoSEQ multiplex PCR. The table lists about 110,000 clones, around 90% of them singletons. The sequenced sample was peripheral blood, obtained on day 0 of AZD1222 vaccination. The receptors shown here come from an adult in good health.

This rearrangement joins TRBV7-9 to TRBJ1-2; D is unresolved. This CDR3 has 15 residues. Trimming took off 0 bases at V and 8 bases at J, with 16 bases between the two ends. Per germline, CDR1 SEHNR and CDR2 FQNEAQ (reference sequence). The CDR3 nucleotides are TGTGCCAGCAGCTTAGCGCTCGGCAGTCATGAGGGCTACACCTTC. Translating it yields CASSLALGSHEGYTF.

The chain couples TRBV15 to TRBJ1-1; TRBD1 is a possible D gene (6 bases). V lost 1 base to trimming and J lost 0 bases, with 9 bases between them. The CDR3 is 15 amino acids. Germline V gives CDR1 LNHNV, CDR2 YYDKDF (reference sequence). CDR3 in amino acids: CATSRGGAMNTEAFF. For the CDR3, the DNA is TGTGCCACCAGCAGAGGGGGGGCCATGAACACTGAAGCTTTCTTT.

The chain is built from TRBV9 and TRBJ1-6; possible D gene TRBD1, 5 bases. CDR3 length equals 16 residues. Germline V gene data show CDR1 as SGDLS and CDR2 as YYNGEE. V dropped 7 bases and J dropped 0 bases, with 14 bases sitting between them. CDR3 in amino acids: CASSSGTASYNSPLHF. The CDR3 region has the DNA TGTGCCAGCTCGTCGGGGACTGCCTCCTATAATTCACCCCTCCACTTT.

This chain joins TRBV5-1 and TRBJ1-6; the match to TRBD1 covers 9 bases. CDR1 SGHRS and CDR2 YFSETQ come from the germline V gene. V shed 4 bases and J 7 bases; nucleotides not matched to a gene: 6. CDR3 length: 15 residues. The CDR3: CASSVPGQGNSPLHF. CDR3 coding DNA: TGCGCCAGCAGCGTGCCGGGACAGGGAAATTCACCCCTCCACTTT.

This clone was found a few times. This chain connects TRBV19 to TRBJ2-7; 7 positions agree with TRBD1. Germline CDR1 LNHDA, CDR2 SQIVND (reference sequence). There are 13 residues in the CDR3. V lost 5 bases to trimming and J lost 6 bases; unmatched junction nucleotides: 7. The CDR3 here is CASSPTGWFEQYF. The CDR3 DNA is TGTGCCAGTAGTCCGACAGGGTGGTTCGAGCAGTACTTC.

The V and J genes are TRBV18 and TRBJ2-1, with a weak D call TRBD1 (5 bases). V dropped 3 bases and J dropped 5 bases, with 17 bases sitting between them. The CDR3 consists of 16 residues. Germline V lookup: CDR1 KGHSH, CDR2 LQKENI. The CDR3 DNA sequence: TGTGCCAGCTCACCGATCGCGGCAGGGATACACAATGAGCAGTTCTTC. It yields the protein CASSPIAAGIHNEQFF.

The rearrangement links TRBV2 to TRBJ2-1; TRBD2 agrees at 16 bases. This CDR3 has 18 amino acids. V shed 1 base and J 7 bases; nucleotides not matched to a gene: 7. The V gene's germline CDR1 is SNHLY and CDR2 FYNNEI. The CDR3 loop is CASSEEGLAGGVLNEQFF. For the CDR3, the DNA is TGTGCCAGCAGTGAAGAGGGACTAGCGGGGGGGGTTCTAAATGAGCAGTTCTTC.

The chain joins TRBV5-4 to TRBJ1-2; TRBD1 matches at 7 bases. The CDR3 runs to 14 residues. Germline CDR1 reads SGHNT; CDR2 reads YYREEE (reference sequence). V lost 3 bases to trimming and J lost 5 bases; unmatched junction nucleotides: 7. CDR3 residues: CASSSRQGGYGYTF. DNA for the CDR3: TGTGCCAGCAGCTCCCGACAGGGAGGTTATGGCTACACCTTC. Based on the CDR3 plus reference TRBV5-4 and TRBJ1-2, the full variable domain is ETGVTQSPTHLIKTRGQQVTLRCSSQSGHNTVSWYQQALGQGPQFIFQYYREEENGRGNFPPRFSGLQFPNYSSELNVNALELDDSALYLCASSSRQGGYGYTFGSGTRLTVV.

The chain joins TRBV6-5 to TRBJ1-4; 7 bases align to TRBD1. The germline CDR1 and CDR2 sequences are MNHEY and SVGAGI. With V trimmed by 0 bases and J by 8 bases, 9 bases remained unmatched. The CDR3 sequence is 16 residues long. The CDR3 spells CASSYSTFQGGEKLFF. The CDR3 DNA reads TGTGCCAGCAGTTACTCGACCTTCCAGGGGGGCGAAAAACTGTTTTTT.

For the CDR3, the DNA is TGTGCCAGCAGTGGATTCGGACTAGCGGGGGCTTCTAGCACAGATACGCAGTATTTT. It is translated as CASSGFGLAGASSTDTQYF. The V call is TRBV2, the J call TRBJ2-3; 13 nucleotides align to TRBD2. Unmatched junction bases numbered 10, after V lost 4 bases and J lost 0 bases. The CDR3 loop spans 19 amino acids. CDR1 is SNHLY and CDR2 is FYNNEI in the germline V gene.

This sequence joins TRBV5-4 and TRBJ1-6, with 11 bases identical to TRBD1. Trimming removed 1 base from V and 9 bases from J; junction bases left unmatched: 6. This CDR3 spans 16 amino acids. Germline loops: CDR1 SGHNT, CDR2 YYREEE (reference sequence). CDR3 bases: TGTGCCAGCAGCTTGAACCCAGGACAGGGGGCTTCACCCCTCCACTTT. Protein product: CASSLNPGQGASPLHF.

The CDR3 nucleotides read TGTGCCAGCAGCGTAGCTGCTAGCGTATCTCAAGAGACCCAGTACTTC. It codes for CASSVAASVSQETQYF. This chain links TRBV9 with TRBJ2-5, with a tentative D call TRBD2 (6 bases). Germline CDR1 is SGDLS and CDR2 is YYNGEE. Trimming left V 0 bases short and J 2 bases short, with 14 bases between. The CDR3 extends over 16 amino acids.

The rearrangement joins TRBV18 to TRBJ2-3; D possibly matches TRBD1 or TRBD2 (5 bases each). The ends were cut back, 6 bases at V and 0 bases at J, with 13 bases in the middle. The CDR3 covers 15 residues. The V gene's germline CDR1 is KGHSH and CDR2 LQKENI. The CDR3 DNA reads TGTGCCAGCTCTCCGGGACCCGGGAGCACAGATACGCAGTATTTT. It translates to CASSPGPGSTDTQYF.

The count of this clone is one. This chain links TRBV10-3 with TRBJ2-7; 10 nucleotides line up with TRBD2. The CDR3 totals 14 residues. The trim removed 6 bases at V and 5 bases at J, leaving 7 bases unmatched. In germline, CDR1 is ENHRY, CDR2 SYGVKD. This CDR3 is CAIRLSGGSNEQYF. The CDR3 DNA is TGTGCCATCAGACTTAGCGGGGGGTCTAACGAGCAGTACTTC.

This chain links TRBV5-1 with TRBJ2-3; TRBD1 aligns across 7 bases. The CDR3 runs to 14 residues. From germline, CDR1 is SGHRS and CDR2 YFSETQ. V trimming: 3 bases; J trimming: 2 bases; junction bases outside the gene matches: 3. The CDR3 spells CASSSGQTTDTQYF. In nucleotides, the CDR3 is TGCGCCAGCAGCTCGGGACAGACCACAGATACGCAGTATTTT.